This T cell receptor beta chain was sequenced for a study of shared clonotypes between healthy human individuals. Trimming shortened V by 4 bases and J by 7 bases, and 14 bases separated the two germline ends. The CDR3 extends over 14 amino acids. Germline V gene sequence: CDR1 MGHDK, CDR2 SYGVNS. When replicate PCRs were run on unsorted PBMC, they used 250 to 300 ng DNA, some 31,000 T cell genomes. Using immunoSEQ multiplex PCR, the repertoire was profiled, and TCRdb retains in-frame clones only, with some absent. The table records around 530,000 clones, roughly 79% of them present only once. The rearrangement uses TRBV25-1 and TRBJ2-1, with D perhaps TRBD1 (7 bases). Sequencing input: PBMCs. The clonotype was recovered from a middle-aged woman in good health. Some clones in this sample may be carry-over from other donors' samples. The CDR3 reads CASSGPGGLNEQFF. The CDR3 nucleotides are TGTGCCAGCAGTGGTCCAGGGGGACTGAATGAGCAGTTCTTC.